One sample yielded the 15 T cell receptor beta chains listed below, sequenced in a study of cytomegalovirus exposure and HLA in healthy donors (dated by TCRdb to 2017 to 2019). Receptor amplification or capture employed the immunoSEQ multiplex PCR assay. A mixture of 60 forward primers for TCR Vbeta segments and 13 reverse primers for TCR Jbeta segments was used in the multiplex PCR. TCRdb re-hosts the immuneACCESS table, in-frame sequences only. Its copies lack some clones; in the studies checked, an unresolved V gene accounts for under half of them, and the cause for the rest is not known. The table for this sample shows 150,000 to 200,000 clones. The biggest ten clones account for 6.5% of the sample. Material: PBMCs. These receptor sequences come from a man aged 25 to 45 in good health and CMV-seronegative.

This chain uses TRBV6-5 with TRBJ1-2, with TRBD1 matching 11 bases. From germline, CDR1 is MNHEY and CDR2 SVGAGI. V was pared by 2 bases and J by 6 bases, with 2 bases of the junction left unmatched. The CDR3 consists of 14 residues. Here the CDR3 DNA reads TGTGCCAGCAGTTACGAGGGACAGGGGGATGGCTACACCTTC. It encodes CASSYEGQGDGYTF.

V and J are TRBV28 and TRBJ2-7; 10 bases line up with TRBD2. V lost 3 bases, J lost 3 bases, and 8 bases stayed unmatched. The CDR3 spans 16 residues. The germline CDR1 and CDR2 sequences are MDHEN and SYDVKM. CDR3 amino acids: CASSLTLAGAYYEQYF. The CDR3 DNA is TGTGCCAGCAGTTTGACGCTAGCGGGAGCATACTACGAGCAGTACTTC.

This rearrangement joins TRBV7-2 to TRBJ2-1; 9 nucleotides match TRBD1. The V gene's germline CDR1 is SGHTA and CDR2 FQGNSA. CDR3 size: 15 residues. After removal of 6 bases from V and 6 bases from J, the junction contained 9 bases not matched to a gene. CDR3 protein: CASRPGTGLFNEQFF. CDR3 bases: TGTGCCAGCAGGCCCGGGACAGGGTTGTTCAATGAGCAGTTCTTC.

The chain combines TRBV11-2 with TRBJ1-5; TRBD1 is a possible D gene (6 bases). This CDR3 is 14 amino acids long. Trimming cost V 4 bases and J 3 bases, with 10 bases left between them. CDR1 and CDR2 (germline): SGHAT, FQNNGV. For the CDR3, the DNA is TGTGCCAGCAGCTCCGGACAGTCCAATCAGCCCCAGCATTTT. It yields the protein CASSSGQSNQPQHF.

The rearrangement links TRBV9 to TRBJ2-2; 9 positions match TRBD1. The CDR3 contains 16 residues. Germline assignment: CDR1 SGDLS and CDR2 YYNGEE. J gave up 6 bases and V 4 bases, and 10 bases lay outside the gene matches. The CDR3 sequence is CASSHLGQGSPGELFF. CDR3 coding DNA: TGTGCCAGCAGCCATTTGGGACAGGGAAGTCCCGGGGAGCTGTTTTTT.

The CDR3 DNA reads TGTGCCAGCGATCTAGACAGGGGAACTAATGAAAAACTGTTTTTT. Translating it yields CASDLDRGTNEKLFF. The V call is TRBV2, the J call TRBJ1-4, with TRBD1 matching 8 bases. The CDR3 has 15 amino acids. Germline lookup yields CDR1 SNHLY and CDR2 FYNNEI. V was clipped by 8 bases and J by 1 base; unmatched bases: 6.

This chain links TRBV7-9 with TRBJ2-3; D remains unclear. The CDR3 spans 13 residues. In germline, CDR1 is SEHNR, CDR2 FQNEAQ (reference sequence). Deletions cut 6 bases from V and 2 bases from J, with 9 bases between. CDR3 loop: CASSGEVTDTQYF. The DNA for the CDR3 is TGTGCCAGCAGTGGAGAGGTCACAGATACGCAGTATTTT. Full variable domain (rest looked up from reference TRBV7-9 and TRBJ2-3): DTGVSQNPRHKITKRGQNVTFRCDPISEHNRLYWYRQTLGQGPEFLTYFQNEAQLEKSRLLSDRFSAERPKGSFSTLEIQRTEQGDSAMYLCASSGEVTDTQYFGPGTRLTVL.

CDR3 nucleotides: TGTGCCAGCTCACCACAGGCGGGGGGCGCAAGCACAGATACGCAGTATTTT. Encoded protein: CASSPQAGGASTDTQYF. V gene TRBV18 combines with J gene TRBJ2-3; TRBD2 matches at 8 bases. The germline CDR1 and CDR2 sequences are KGHSH and LQKENI. There are 17 residues in the CDR3. V dropped 1 base and J dropped 0; count of bases not matched to a gene: 6.

The chain uses TRBV30 and TRBJ2-5, with 9 bases aligning to TRBD1. The last part of the DNA fits TRBJ2-7 better; the J call may be wrong. Germline-derived CDR1 and CDR2 are GTSNPN and SVGIG (reference sequence). There are 16 residues in the CDR3. The CDR3: CAWTSTYRGRSDEQYF. CDR3 bases: TGTGCCTGGACCAGCACGTACAGGGGGCGGAGCGACGAGCAGTACTTC.

The J gene is TRBJ1-2, the V gene TRBV7-2; TRBD1 might be the D (6 bases). The V gene lost 2 bases and the J gene lost 8 bases, with 18 bases spanning the gap. Germline V gene sequence: CDR1 SGHTA, CDR2 FQGNSA. CDR3 length equals 15 residues. The CDR3 reads CASSLTVGQGNGYTF. The CDR3 DNA reads as TGTGCCAGCAGCTTAACAGTCGGGCAGGGGAACGGCTACACCTTC. Supplemented by reference TRBV7-2 and TRBJ1-2, the full variable domain reads GAGVSQSPSNKVTEKGKDVELRCDPISGHTALYWYRQSLGQGLEFLIYFQGNSAPDKSGLPSDRFSAERTGGSVSTLTIQRTQQEDSAVYLCASSLTVGQGNGYTFGSGTRLTVV.

The V gene is TRBV4-3, the J gene TRBJ1-2; D gene uncertain. CDR3 length equals 14 residues. Between the trimmed V and J ends, which lost 0 bases and 6 bases, there was a span of 11 bases. Germline V gene data show CDR1 as LGHNA and CDR2 as YSLEER. CDR3 nucleotide sequence: TGCGCCAGCAGCCAAGAGTGGGCAGTCGATGGCTACACCTTC. It is translated as CASSQEWAVDGYTF.

The chain uses TRBV5-5 and TRBJ1-5; a possible D gene is TRBD1 (5 bases). There are 18 residues in the CDR3. Between the trimmed V and J ends, which lost 0 bases and 4 bases, there was a span of 20 bases. Germline values: CDR1 SGHKS, CDR2 YYEKEE (reference sequence). CDR3 nucleotide sequence: TGTGCCAGCAGCTTGGGGCATCGAACAGGTATCTCGAATCAGCCCCAGCATTTT. Protein: CASSLGHRTGISNQPQHF.

This chain connects TRBV5-8 to TRBJ2-1, with 7 bases identical to TRBD1. V was pared by 4 bases and J by 7 bases, with 5 bases of the junction left unmatched. The germline V gene has CDR1 SGHTS and CDR2 YDEGEE. The CDR3 spans 13 residues. This chain's CDR3 is CASSQRGRNEQFF. Here the CDR3 DNA reads TGTGCCAGCAGCCAGAGGGGGCGTAATGAGCAGTTCTTC.

V and J are TRBV7-3 and TRBJ2-5, with TRBD2 as a possible D gene (7 bases). This CDR3 is built from 15 residues. Germline V lookup: CDR1 SGHTA, CDR2 FQGTGA. V was trimmed by 5 bases and J by 5 bases, leaving 18 bases between them. The CDR3 bases are TGTGCCAGCAGCACTGGACTGGGGGGGCGCGAGACCCAGTACTTC. Amino acid sequence: CASSTGLGGRETQYF.

V is TRBV11-3 and J is TRBJ2-7; a weak D match, TRBD2 (5 bases). The CDR3 has 14 residues. Germline CDR1 and CDR2: SGHNT and YENEEA. V was pared by 2 bases and J by 9 bases, with 17 bases between. CDR3 bases: TGTGCCAGCAGCTTATTAGACCCCACGGGAAGGCAGTACTTC. It encodes CASSLLDPTGRQYF.